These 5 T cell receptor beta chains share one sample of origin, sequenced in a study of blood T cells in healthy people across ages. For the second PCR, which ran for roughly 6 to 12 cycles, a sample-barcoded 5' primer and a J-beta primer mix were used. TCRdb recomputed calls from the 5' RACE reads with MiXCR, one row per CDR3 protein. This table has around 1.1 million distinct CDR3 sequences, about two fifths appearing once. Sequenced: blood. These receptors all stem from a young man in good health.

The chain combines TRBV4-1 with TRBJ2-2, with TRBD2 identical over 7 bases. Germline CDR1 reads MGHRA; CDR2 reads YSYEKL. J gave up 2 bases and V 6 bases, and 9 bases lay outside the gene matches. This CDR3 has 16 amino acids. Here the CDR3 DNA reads TGCGCCAGCAGACCGCTCCTAGCGGCTAACACCGGGGAGCTGTTTTTT. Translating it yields CASRPLLAANTGELFF.

The CDR3 DNA reads TGTGCCAGCAGCGTAGAAGGCAGGGGGACAGATACGCAGTATTTT. Its protein is CASSVEGRGTDTQYF. The chain employs TRBV9 and TRBJ2-3, with 7 bases aligning to TRBD1. The junction had 4 bases not matched to a gene; V was cut back by 0 bases and J by 3 bases. From germline, CDR1 is SGDLS and CDR2 YYNGEE. The CDR3 is made up of 15 amino acids. Filled out from reference TRBV9 and TRBJ2-3, the complete variable domain reads DSGVTQTPKHLITATGQRVTLRCSPRSGDLSVYWYQQSLDQGLQFLIQYYNGEERAKGNILERFSAQQFPDLHSELNLSSLELGDSALYFCASSVEGRGTDTQYFGPGTRLTVL.

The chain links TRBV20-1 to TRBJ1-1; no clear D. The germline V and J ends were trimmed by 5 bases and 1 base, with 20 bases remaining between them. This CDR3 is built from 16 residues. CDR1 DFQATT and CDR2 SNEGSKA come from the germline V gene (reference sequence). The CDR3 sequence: CSALSPAGNPNTEAFF. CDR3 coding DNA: TGCAGTGCTCTATCCCCCGCCGGGAACCCGAACACTGAAGCTTTCTTT.

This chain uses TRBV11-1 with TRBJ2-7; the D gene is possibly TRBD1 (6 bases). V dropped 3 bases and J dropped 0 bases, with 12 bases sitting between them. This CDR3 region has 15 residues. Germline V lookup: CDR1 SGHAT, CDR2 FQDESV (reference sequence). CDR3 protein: CASSFAGESSYEQYF. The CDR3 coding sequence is TGTGCCAGCAGCTTTGCAGGGGAGAGCTCCTACGAGCAGTACTTC.

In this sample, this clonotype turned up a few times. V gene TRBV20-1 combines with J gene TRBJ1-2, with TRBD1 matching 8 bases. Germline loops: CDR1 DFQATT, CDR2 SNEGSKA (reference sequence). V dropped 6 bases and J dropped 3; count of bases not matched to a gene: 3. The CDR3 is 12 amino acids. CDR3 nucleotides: TGCAGTGCGCTACAGGGGGACTATGGCTACACCTTC. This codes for CSALQGDYGYTF.